This T cell receptor beta chain was identified in a study of beta chain features in type 1 diabetes. Across the whole study: Cell yields, age and gender were similar between patients and healthy donors.

Study results and caveats: Within the patient group, naive, central memory and Treg TCRB repertoires appeared more similar to each other than within healthy donors. There was a moderate but significant shortening of TCRB CDR3s in all four CD4+ subsets of Type 1 diabetes patients.

There are a few counts of this clone. Its target is not known. TCRB transcripts that were expressed got sequenced, as all of the isolated RNA had been reverse transcribed. Method: immunoSEQ multiplex PCR; TCRdb's copy keeps in-frame clones and lacks some. Of roughly 700,000 clones in the sample, over 10% were seen once. The sequenced sample consisted of naive CD4+ T cells from blood. This receptor was identified in a young man with type 1 diabetes.

CDR3 in amino acids: CASSPSGTGGNRNGYTF. DNA for the CDR3: TGTGCCAGCAGCCCTTCCGGGACAGGGGGCAATAGGAATGGCTACACCTTC. This chain uses TRBV5-6 with TRBJ1-2; TRBD1 matches 12 bases. Germline V gives CDR1 SGHDT, CDR2 YYEEEE. V shed 4 bases, J shed 6 bases, and the junction held 13 bases outside the gene matches. CDR3 length equals 17 residues.